This T cell receptor beta chain is from a study of T-cell memory formation after mild COVID-19. In the study overall: TCR clusters were largely donor specific. Study outcomes and limitations: The finding that pre-infection memory included some responding clones suggested that cross-reactive memory joined.

TCRdb fed the 5' RACE reads into MiXCR, producing one record per CDR3 protein. This table holds about 110,000 distinct CDR3 sequences, over 15% found once. In the case of this clonotype: The antigen is undetermined.

The origin of this receptor is an adult woman who had mild COVID-19 (a few samples of this study predate the infection). Cell type and time point are not known. Sequencing input: PBMCs or a T cell subset sorted from them (not recorded which).

The CDR3 DNA is TGTGCCAGCAGCCCCGAAAATGTTGCCTACGAGCAGTACTTC. Its protein is CASSPENVAYEQYF. The chain combines TRBV9 with TRBJ2-7; D is undetermined. The V gene's germline CDR1 is SGDLS and CDR2 YYNGEE. V was shortened by 4 bases and J by 2 bases, with 13 bases between the two germline ends. This CDR3 has 14 amino acids.